This TCR beta chain was sequenced in a study of CD8+CD57+ T cells in acquired aplastic anemia. Study details: The study obtained an average of 3.2 ug of DNA from sorted CD4+ and CD8+ cells. The study's findings and limits: Patients and controls were not found to differ significantly in CD8+ Simpson's diversity.

The template used for profiling TCR beta VDJ and CDR3 was genomic DNA. TCRdb passed the reads through MiXCR, listing each CDR3 protein once. The sample has hundreds of thousands of distinct CDR3 sequences, around 68% seen once. Note on this clonotype: The target antigen is unknown. The junction shows a germline mismatch at one end, possibly a read error.

Germline V CDR1 and CDR2: SNHLY, FYNNEI. The CDR3 extends over 14 amino acids. The TCR comes from a human donor in good health, serving as a control. Sequencing input: sorted CD4+, CD8+, or CD8+CD57+ T cells (not recorded which) from PBMCs. V is TRBV2 and J is TRBJ1-1; D is undetermined. Here the CDR3 reads CASSLGLGNADAFF. CDR3 DNA sequence: TGTGCCAGCAGCTTAGGACTGGGGAATGCTGACGCTTTCTTT.